This TCR beta chain derives from a study of shared clonotypes between healthy human individuals. The V and J ends lost 7 bases and 4 bases, in that order; junction bases with no gene match: 12. The CDR3 length is 14 residues. Germline V gene sequence: CDR1 SQVTM, CDR2 ANQGSEA. The study's findings and limits: What limited the represented genetic and exposure-history diversity was the small number of donors. A few donors held roughly 5% of naive CD4 clonotypes in common.

The sample holds a few counts of this clone. Its antigen is still unknown. For every subset, genomic DNA was evenly distributed across several immunoSEQ plates. TCRdb's copy holds only in-frame clones and misses some; the assay was immunoSEQ multiplex PCR. The table includes some 700,000 clones, about 90% detected once. This chain joins TRBV29-1 and TRBJ1-1; 7 nucleotides align to TRBD1. The source material was memory CD8+ T cells from PBMCs. Subset noted: CD45RO+ cells pooled with CCR7-negative TemRA cells. The receptor was derived from a man between 18 and 29 years old in good health. Some clones in this sample may be carry-over from other donors' samples. Written as DNA, the CDR3 is TGCAGCGGGCTACAGGGGATCGGGTCCACTGAAGCTTTCTTT. Its translation: CSGLQGIGSTEAFF.